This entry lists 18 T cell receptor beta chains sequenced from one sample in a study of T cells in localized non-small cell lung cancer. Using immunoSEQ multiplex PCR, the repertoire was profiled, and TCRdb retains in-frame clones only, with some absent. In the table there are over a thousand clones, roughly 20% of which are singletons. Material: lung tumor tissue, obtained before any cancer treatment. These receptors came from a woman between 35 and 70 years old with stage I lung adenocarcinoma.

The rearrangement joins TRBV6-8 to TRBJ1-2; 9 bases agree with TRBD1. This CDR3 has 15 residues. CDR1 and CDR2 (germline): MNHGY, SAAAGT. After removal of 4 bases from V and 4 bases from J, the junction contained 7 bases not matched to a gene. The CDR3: CASSSKGQGSYGYTF. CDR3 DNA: TGTGCCAGCAGTTCCAAGGGACAGGGAAGCTATGGCTACACCTTC.

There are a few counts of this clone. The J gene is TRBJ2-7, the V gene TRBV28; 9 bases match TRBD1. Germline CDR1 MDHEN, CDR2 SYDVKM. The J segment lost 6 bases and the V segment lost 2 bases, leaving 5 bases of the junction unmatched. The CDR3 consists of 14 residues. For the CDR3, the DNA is TGTGCCAGCAGTTTAGGGACAGGGCTGGCCGAGCAGTACTTC. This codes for CASSLGTGLAEQYF.

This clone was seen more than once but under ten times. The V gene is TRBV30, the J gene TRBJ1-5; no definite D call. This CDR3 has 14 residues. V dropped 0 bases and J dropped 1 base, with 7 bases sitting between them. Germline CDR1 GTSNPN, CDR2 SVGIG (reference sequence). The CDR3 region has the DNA TGTGCCTGGAGTGTTTCGGGAAGCAATCAGCCCCAGCATTTT. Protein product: CAWSVSGSNQPQHF.

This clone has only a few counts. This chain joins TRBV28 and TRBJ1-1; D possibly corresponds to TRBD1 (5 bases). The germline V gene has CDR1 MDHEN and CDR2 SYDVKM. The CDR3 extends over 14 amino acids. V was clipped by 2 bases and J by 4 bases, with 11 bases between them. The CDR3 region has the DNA TGTGCCAGCAGTTTAGCCCTCGGGGGCACTGAAGCTTTCTTT. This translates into CASSLALGGTEAFF.

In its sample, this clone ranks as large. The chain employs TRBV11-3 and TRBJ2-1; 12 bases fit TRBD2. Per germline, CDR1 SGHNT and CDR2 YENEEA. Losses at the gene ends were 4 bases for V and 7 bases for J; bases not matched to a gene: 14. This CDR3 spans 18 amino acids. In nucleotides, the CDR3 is TGTGCCAGCAGCTCCAGAACCCCTAGCGGGGGGGCCGGGAATGAGCAGTTCTTC. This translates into CASSSRTPSGGAGNEQFF.

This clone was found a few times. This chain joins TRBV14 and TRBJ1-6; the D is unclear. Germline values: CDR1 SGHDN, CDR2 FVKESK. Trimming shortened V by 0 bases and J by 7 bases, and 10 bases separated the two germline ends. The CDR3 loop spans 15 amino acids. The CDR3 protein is CASSQDADSNSPLHF. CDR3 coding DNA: TGTGCCAGCAGCCAAGATGCGGACTCGAATTCACCCCTCCACTTT.

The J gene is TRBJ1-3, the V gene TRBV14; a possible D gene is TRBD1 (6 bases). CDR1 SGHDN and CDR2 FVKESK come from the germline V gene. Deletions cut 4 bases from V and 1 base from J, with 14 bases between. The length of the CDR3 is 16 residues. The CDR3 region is CASSPQGRISGNTIYF. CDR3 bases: TGTGCCAGCAGCCCCCAGGGGCGAATTTCTGGAAACACCATATATTTT.

This CDR3 reads CATSPLRGVDGYTF. The DNA for the CDR3 is TGTGCCACCAGCCCCCTCCGAGGGGTGGATGGCTACACCTTC. The chain joins TRBV15 to TRBJ1-2; TRBD1 is a possible D gene (5 bases). CDR1 is LNHNV and CDR2 is YYDKDF in the germline V gene (reference sequence). The CDR3 consists of 14 residues. Deletions cut 5 bases from V and 6 bases from J, with 16 bases between.

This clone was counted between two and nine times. The CDR3: CASLGREGSLSGANVLTF. The DNA of the CDR3 is TGTGCCAGCCTCGGTCGGGAGGGTAGTTTATCTGGGGCCAACGTCCTGACTTTC. This chain uses TRBV28 with TRBJ2-6; 8 nucleotides line up with TRBD2. The CDR3 totals 18 residues. J gave up 1 base and V 8 bases, and 13 bases lay outside the gene matches. CDR1 and CDR2 (germline): MDHEN, SYDVKM.

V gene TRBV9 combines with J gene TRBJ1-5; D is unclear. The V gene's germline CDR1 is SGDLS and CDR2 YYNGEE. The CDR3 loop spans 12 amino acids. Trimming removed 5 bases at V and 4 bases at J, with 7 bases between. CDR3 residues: CASSNKNQPQHF. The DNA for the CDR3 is TGTGCCAGCAGTAACAAGAATCAGCCCCAGCATTTT.

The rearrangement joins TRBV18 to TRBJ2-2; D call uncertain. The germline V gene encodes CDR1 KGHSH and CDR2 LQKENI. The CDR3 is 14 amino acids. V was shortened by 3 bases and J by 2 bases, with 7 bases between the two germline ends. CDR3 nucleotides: TGTGCCAGCTCACCGACCCAAAACACCGGGGAGCTGTTTTTT. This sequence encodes CASSPTQNTGELFF.

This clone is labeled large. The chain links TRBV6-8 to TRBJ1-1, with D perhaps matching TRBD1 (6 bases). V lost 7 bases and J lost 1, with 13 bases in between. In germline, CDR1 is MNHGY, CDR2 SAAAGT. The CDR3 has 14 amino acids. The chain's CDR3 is CASTLQGGNTEAFF. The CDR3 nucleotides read TGTGCCAGCACCCTTCAAGGGGGGAACACTGAAGCTTTCTTT.

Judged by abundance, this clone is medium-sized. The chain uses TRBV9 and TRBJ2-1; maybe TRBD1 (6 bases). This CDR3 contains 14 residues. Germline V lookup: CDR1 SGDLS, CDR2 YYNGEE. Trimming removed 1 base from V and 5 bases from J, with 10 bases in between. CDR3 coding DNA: TGTGCCAGCAGCGTAACAGGGAACAACAATGAGCAGTTCTTC. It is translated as CASSVTGNNNEQFF.

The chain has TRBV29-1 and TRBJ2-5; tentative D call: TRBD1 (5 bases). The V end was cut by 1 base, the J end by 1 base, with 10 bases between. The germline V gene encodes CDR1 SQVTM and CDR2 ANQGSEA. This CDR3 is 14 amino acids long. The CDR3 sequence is CSVEGWGFQETQYF. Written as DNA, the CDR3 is TGCAGCGTTGAAGGGTGGGGCTTCCAAGAGACCCAGTACTTC.

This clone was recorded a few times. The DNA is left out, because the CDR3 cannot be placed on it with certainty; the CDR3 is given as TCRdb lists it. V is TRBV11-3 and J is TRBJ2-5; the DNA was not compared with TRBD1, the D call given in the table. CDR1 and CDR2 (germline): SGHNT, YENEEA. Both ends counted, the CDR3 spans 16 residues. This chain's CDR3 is CASSQVLTVLRETQYF.

The CDR3 reads CASSQQGIRTEAFF. The CDR3 DNA reads TGTGCCAGCAGCCAACAGGGGATACGGACTGAAGCTTTCTTT. The chain combines TRBV28 with TRBJ1-1, with 7 bases identical to TRBD1. V trimming: 6 bases; J trimming: 5 bases; junction bases outside the gene matches: 9. Germline V gene data show CDR1 as MDHEN and CDR2 as SYDVKM. This CDR3 comprises 14 residues.

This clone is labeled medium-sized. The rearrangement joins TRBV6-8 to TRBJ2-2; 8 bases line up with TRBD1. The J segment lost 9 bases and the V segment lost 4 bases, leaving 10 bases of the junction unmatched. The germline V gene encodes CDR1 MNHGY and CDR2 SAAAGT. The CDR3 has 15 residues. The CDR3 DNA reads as TGTGCCAGCAGTTCCAGGGGGCGCCGCCTACGGGAGCTGTTTTTT. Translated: CASSSRGRRLRELFF.

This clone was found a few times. The CDR3 sequence: CASSPTTSGTKNIQYF. CDR3 nucleotides: TGTGCCAGCAGTCCAACGACTAGCGGTACCAAAAACATTCAGTACTTC. The rearrangement uses TRBV11-3 and TRBJ2-4; 9 bases are a match to TRBD2. The germline gives CDR1 SGHNT, CDR2 YENEEA. The junction had 8 bases not matched to a gene; V was cut back by 6 bases and J by 2 bases. CDR3 length: 16 amino acids.